This T cell receptor beta chain was found in a study of T-cell reconstitution after alpha-beta-depleted transplantation in children. Per germline, CDR1 MNHEY and CDR2 SVGAGI. The CDR3 runs 14 residues. The V end was cut by 2 bases, the J end by 0 bases, with 7 bases between. This clonotype was counted only a few times. Unique molecular identifiers were built into the TCRbeta library. TCRdb reprocessed the PCR reads with MiXCR, giving one entry per CDR3 protein. The sample includes 450,000 to 550,000 distinct CDR3 sequences, over 9.5% of them seen just once. This chain joins TRBV6-5 and TRBJ1-2, with D unresolved. The input for sequencing was PBMCs, mostly from graft donor cells, taken 180 days after TCRalphabeta/CD19-depleted stem cell transplant. The TCR comes from a female patient aged 2-15 years who had a stem cell transplant for aplastic anemia, so the T cells may come from the graft donor. CDR3 sequence (DNA): TGTGCCAGCAGTTACCGGACTCCTAACTATGGCTACACCTTC. The encoded protein is CASSYRTPNYGYTF.